This passage covers 28 T cell receptor beta chains from one sample sequenced in a study of T cell responses to AZD1222 COVID-19 vaccine. Using immunoSEQ multiplex PCR, the repertoire was profiled, and TCRdb retains in-frame clones only, with some absent. The sample contains some 140,000 clones, approximately 93% of which appear only once. This specimen consisted of peripheral blood, obtained on day 0 of AZD1222 vaccination. All receptors derive from an adult in good health.

The chain recombines TRBV5-8 with TRBJ1-6; 8 bases line up with TRBD1. Germline V gene data show CDR1 as SGHTS and CDR2 as YDEGEE. The CDR3 spans 15 residues. V gave up 8 bases and J gave up 10 bases; unmatched junction bases: 14. The CDR3 DNA is TGTGCCAGTACCCAGTTGGCAGGGGGCGGATCACCCCTCCACTTT. Amino acid sequence: CASTQLAGGGSPLHF. The full variable domain, its missing parts supplied by reference TRBV5-8 and TRBJ1-6, is EAGVTQSPTHLIKTRGQQATLRCSPISGHTSVYWYQQALGLGLQFLLWYDEGEERNRGNFPPRFSGRQFPNYSSELNVNALELEDSALYLCASTQLAGGGSPLHFGNGTRLTVT.

This clone was observed a single time. The J gene is TRBJ2-7, the V gene TRBV4-1; TRBD1 matches at 12 bases. With V trimmed by 0 bases and J by 4 bases, 7 bases remained unmatched. CDR3 length equals 17 residues. The germline V gene encodes CDR1 MGHRA and CDR2 YSYEKL. The CDR3 nucleotides are TGCGCCAGCAGCCAAGACGCCGGGACAGGGGGCGCGTACGAGCAGTACTTC. Translating it yields CASSQDAGTGGAYEQYF.

The chain couples TRBV2 to TRBJ1-4, with D tentatively TRBD1 (5 bases). CDR3 length: 14 residues. CDR1 and CDR2 (germline): SNHLY, FYNNEI. The V gene lost 1 base and the J gene lost 8 bases, with 11 bases spanning the gap. In nucleotides, the CDR3 is TGTGCCAGCAGTGAAGGGGGGGTAGGGGAAAAACTGTTTTTT. Translating it yields CASSEGGVGEKLFF. The variable domain in full, completed from reference TRBV2 and TRBJ1-4, reads EPEVTQTPSHQVTQMGQEVILRCVPISNHLYFYWYRQILGQKVEFLVSFYNNEISEKSEIFDDQFSVERPDGSNFTLKIRSTKLEDSAMYFCASSEGGVGEKLFFGSGTQLSVL.

This chain links TRBV10-2 with TRBJ2-5; D is uncertain. Germline CDR1 is WSHSY and CDR2 is SAAADI. With 10 bases removed from V and 3 bases from J, the gap between germline ends came to 6 bases. This CDR3 has 10 amino acids. This chain's CDR3 is CATYEETQYF. In DNA form, the CDR3 reads TGCGCCACCTATGAAGAGACCCAGTACTTC.

The chain recombines TRBV30 with TRBJ1-1; D is ambiguous. The germline gives CDR1 GTSNPN, CDR2 SVGIG (reference sequence). The length of the CDR3 is 15 residues. Trimming took off 2 bases at V and 3 bases at J, with 16 bases between the two ends. CDR3 nucleotides: TGTGCCTGGAGTCCGCGGAGAGGGATCGACACTGAAGCTTTCTTT. Its protein is CAWSPRRGIDTEAFF. Full variable domain (remainder filled in from reference TRBV30 and TRBJ1-1): SQTIHQWPATLVQPVGSPLSLECTVEGTSNPNLYWYRQAAGRGLQLLFYSVGIGQISSEVPQNLSASRPQDRQFILSSKKLLLSDSGFYLCAWSPRRGIDTEAFFGQGTRLTVV.

This chain connects TRBV9 to TRBJ2-7, with TRBD2 matching over 9 bases. The CDR3 is 15 residues long. CDR1 is SGDLS and CDR2 is YYNGEE in the germline V gene. The junction had 1 base not matched to a gene; V was cut back by 0 bases and J by 0 bases. CDR3 residues: CASSVGGGVSYEQYF. CDR3 nucleotide sequence: TGTGCCAGCAGCGTAGGCGGGGGGGTCTCCTACGAGCAGTACTTC.

This rearrangement joins TRBV11-2 to TRBJ1-4; 9 nucleotides line up with TRBD1. The CDR3 loop spans 14 amino acids. Germline V lookup: CDR1 SGHAT, CDR2 FQNNGV. V trimming: 5 bases; J trimming: 7 bases; junction bases outside the gene matches: 5. CDR3 region: CASSARQGGEKLFF. CDR3 sequence (DNA): TGTGCCAGCAGCGCCAGACAGGGGGGTGAAAAACTGTTTTTT. The full variable domain, rest sourced from reference TRBV11-2 and TRBJ1-4, is EAGVAQSPRYKIIEKRQSVAFWCNPISGHATLYWYQQILGQGPKLLIQFQNNGVVDDSQLPKDRFSAERLKGVDSTLKIQPAKLEDSAVYLCASSARQGGEKLFFGSGTQLSVL.

The chain couples TRBV6-6 to TRBJ1-2; perhaps TRBD1 as D (5 bases). The CDR3 has 15 amino acids. Germline V gene data show CDR1 as MNHNY and CDR2 as SVGAGI (reference sequence). The germline V and J ends were trimmed by 5 bases and 5 bases, with 18 bases remaining between them. The CDR3 is CASSPPGRELYGYTF. In DNA, the CDR3 is TGTGCCAGCAGTCCTCCGGGCAGGGAACTGTATGGCTACACCTTC.

The chain is built from TRBV28 and TRBJ1-4; D is possibly TRBD1 (5 bases). Between the trimmed V and J ends, which lost 1 base and 7 bases, there was a span of 16 bases. The CDR3 is 16 amino acids. In germline, CDR1 is MDHEN, CDR2 SYDVKM. CDR3 sequence reads: CASSLSGQGYGEKLFF. The CDR3 bases are TGTGCCAGCAGTTTATCGGGGCAGGGTTACGGTGAAAAACTGTTTTTT.

The chain is built from TRBV28 and TRBJ1-4; 8 nucleotides line up with TRBD1. V trimming: 5 bases; J trimming: 5 bases; junction bases outside the gene matches: 7. CDR1 is MDHEN, CDR2 SYDVKM, per germline. The CDR3 loop spans 15 amino acids. Written as DNA, the CDR3 is TGTGCCAGCAGTCCACTCGGGACAGGAAATGAAAAACTGTTTTTT. Encoded protein: CASSPLGTGNEKLFF.

The chain couples TRBV2 to TRBJ1-1, with D perhaps TRBD1 (5 bases). Germline V gene sequence: CDR1 SNHLY, CDR2 FYNNEI. The V gene lost 6 bases and the J gene lost 6 bases, with 11 bases spanning the gap. CDR3 length equals 12 residues. DNA of the CDR3: TGTGCCAGCAGACCCGCCAGGGCTGAAGCTTTCTTT. This gives the protein CASRPARAEAFF.

The chain carries TRBV7-8 and TRBJ2-7; tentative D call: TRBD1 (6 bases). This CDR3 spans 14 amino acids. In germline, CDR1 is SGHVS, CDR2 FQNEAQ. Trimming shortened V by 5 bases and J by 0 bases, and 11 bases separated the two germline ends. As DNA, the CDR3 is TGTGCCAGCAGCCCGGACAGAAACTCCTACGAGCAGTACTTC. It codes for CASSPDRNSYEQYF.

The chain joins TRBV5-5 to TRBJ1-2; TRBD1 is a possible D gene (6 bases). V was cut by 0 bases and J by 3 bases, with 12 bases left in between. CDR3 length: 15 residues. Germline V gives CDR1 SGHKS, CDR2 YYEKEE (reference sequence). The CDR3 spells CASSLEGVGYYGYTF. The CDR3 region has the DNA TGTGCCAGCAGCTTGGAGGGGGTGGGGTACTATGGCTACACCTTC.

This chain joins TRBV10-2 and TRBJ1-1; a possible D gene is TRBD1 (6 bases). The ends were cut back, 6 bases at V and 2 bases at J, with 10 bases in the middle. The CDR3 runs to 13 residues. Germline lookup yields CDR1 WSHSY and CDR2 SAAADI. The CDR3: CASRQGPNTEAFF. The CDR3 nucleotides are TGCGCCAGCAGACAGGGCCCCAACACTGAAGCTTTCTTT.

The J gene is TRBJ2-1, the V gene TRBV5-4; possible D gene TRBD1, 6 bases. Germline values: CDR1 SGHNT, CDR2 YYREEE (reference sequence). This CDR3 comprises 14 residues. V was pared by 2 bases and J by 1 base, with 7 bases between. Here the CDR3 reads CASSLGQSYNEQFF. CDR3 DNA: TGTGCCAGCAGCTTAGGACAGTCCTACAATGAGCAGTTCTTC.

On this clone itself: The sample contains more than one DNA sequence encoding this CDR3. The chain is built from TRBV9 and TRBJ1-1; D ambiguous. Germline V gene data show CDR1 as SGDLS and CDR2 as YYNGEE. V lost 0 bases and J 1 base, leaving 4 bases between the germline ends. The CDR3 length is 13 residues. This CDR3 is CASSVGTNTEAFF. CDR3 nucleotides: TGTGCCAGCAGCGTAGGGACGAACACTGAAGCTTTCTTT.

This rearrangement joins TRBV5-4 to TRBJ2-1; D gene ambiguous. Germline CDR1 and CDR2: SGHNT and YYREEE (reference sequence). The V end lost 0 bases, the J end lost 10 bases, and 8 bases lay between the germline ends. This CDR3 contains 12 residues. The CDR3: CASSLDSSEQFF. The CDR3 DNA follows: TGTGCCAGCAGCTTGGACTCCTCCGAGCAGTTCTTC.

This chain connects TRBV9 to TRBJ2-1; D may be TRBD1 or TRBD2 (6 bases each). The CDR3 consists of 17 residues. Trimming pared 0 bases from V and 3 bases from J, leaving 16 bases between. Per the germline V gene, CDR1 is SGDLS and CDR2 is YYNGEE. CDR3 sequence: CASSVAGGPNLYNEQFF. The CDR3 nucleotides are TGTGCCAGCAGCGTAGCTGGGGGGCCCAACCTCTACAATGAGCAGTTCTTC.

V usage is TRBV29-1 and J usage is TRBJ2-2; weak D call: TRBD1 (6 bases). Germline-derived CDR1 and CDR2 are SQVTM and ANQGSEA. The CDR3 is made up of 13 amino acids. V was trimmed by 7 bases and J by 1 base, leaving 10 bases between them. CDR3 sequence reads: CSAEDRNTGELFF. The CDR3 bases are TGCAGCGCCGAGGACAGGAACACCGGGGAGCTGTTTTTT.

This clone appeared once. The J gene is TRBJ1-1, the V gene TRBV10-3, with D maybe TRBD1 (5 bases). CDR1 is ENHRY, CDR2 SYGVKD, per germline. There are 12 residues in the CDR3. The V gene lost 11 bases and the J gene lost 7 bases, with 17 bases spanning the gap. CDR3 region: CAAEGLDSEAFF. The CDR3, as DNA: TGTGCCGCCGAAGGCCTCGACAGTGAAGCTTTCTTT.

The V and J genes are TRBV4-3 and TRBJ2-7; D might be TRBD2 (6 bases). Trimming shortened V by 2 bases and J by 1 base, and 15 bases separated the two germline ends. This CDR3 comprises 16 residues. Germline V gene lookup returns CDR1 LGHNA and CDR2 YSLEER. CDR3 nucleotides: TGCGCCAGCAGCCAATATCCGAGCGGGCAATCCTACGAGCAGTACTTC. Translated, it gives CASSQYPSGQSYEQYF.

This clone was detected once. This chain joins TRBV19 and TRBJ1-2, with TRBD1 identical over 9 bases. Germline CDR1 LNHDA, CDR2 SQIVND (reference sequence). The CDR3 runs 14 residues. V shed 3 bases and J 2 bases; nucleotides not matched to a gene: 1. DNA for the CDR3: TGTGCCAGTAGTATGGGACAGGGCAACTATGGCTACACCTTC. It codes for CASSMGQGNYGYTF.

The chain joins TRBV6-5 to TRBJ1-1; the D is unclear. The CDR3 loop spans 13 amino acids. Germline V gene lookup returns CDR1 MNHEY and CDR2 SVGAGI. With 7 bases removed from V and 1 base from J, the gap between germline ends came to 10 bases. The CDR3 DNA is TGTGCCAGCACCGACGAACGGAACACTGAAGCTTTCTTT. Its translation is CASTDERNTEAFF.

The chain links TRBV28 to TRBJ1-1; no clear D gene. Trimming removed 5 bases from V and 11 bases from J, with 24 bases in between. The CDR3 runs to 15 residues. Germline CDR1 reads MDHEN; CDR2 reads SYDVKM. The DNA for the CDR3 is TGTGCCAGCAGTCCCGCAATAGACAACCCCCTTGGGGCTTTCTTT. Translated: CASSPAIDNPLGAFF.

The genes are TRBV5-4 and TRBJ2-5; D is possibly TRBD1 or TRBD2 (5 bases each). The CDR3 extends over 16 amino acids. Germline values: CDR1 SGHNT, CDR2 YYREEE (reference sequence). The V end lost 6 bases, the J end lost 3 bases, and 21 bases lay between the germline ends. CDR3 nucleotide sequence: TGTGCCAGCATGGGGATCGGCGAAGGGACCGAAGAGACCCAGTACTTC. Protein: CASMGIGEGTEETQYF.

The CDR3 nucleotides read TGTGCCAGCAGGTCGACAGGGAATGCCCACGAGCAGTACTTC. This sequence encodes CASRSTGNAHEQYF. This chain uses TRBV27 with TRBJ2-7; 7 nucleotides align to TRBD1. From germline, CDR1 is MNHEY and CDR2 SMNVEV (reference sequence). The J segment lost 5 bases and the V segment lost 6 bases, leaving 10 bases of the junction unmatched. The CDR3 extends over 14 amino acids.

This chain joins TRBV7-3 and TRBJ1-1; D remains ambiguous. The CDR3 consists of 13 residues. CDR1 is SGHTA and CDR2 is FQGTGA in the germline V gene. Trimming took 5 bases from V and 1 from J, leaving 8 bases between them. CDR3 in DNA: TGTGCCAGCAGCGCAGCGACGAACACTGAAGCTTTCTTT. This translates into CASSAATNTEAFF. Looking up the rest from reference TRBV7-3 and TRBJ1-1 gives the full variable domain: GAGVSQTPSNKVTEKGKYVELRCDPISGHTALYWYRQSLGQGPEFLIYFQGTGAADDSGLPNDRFFAVRPEGSVSTLKIQRTERGDSAVYLCASSAATNTEAFFGQGTRLTVV.

CDR3 amino acids: CASRGSTELFF. The CDR3 bases are TGTGCCAGCAGAGGGAGTACGGAACTGTTTTTT. The chain links TRBV2 to TRBJ1-4; D not certain. V was pared by 6 bases and J by 12 bases, with 11 bases between. The CDR3 runs to 11 residues. In germline, CDR1 is SNHLY, CDR2 FYNNEI.